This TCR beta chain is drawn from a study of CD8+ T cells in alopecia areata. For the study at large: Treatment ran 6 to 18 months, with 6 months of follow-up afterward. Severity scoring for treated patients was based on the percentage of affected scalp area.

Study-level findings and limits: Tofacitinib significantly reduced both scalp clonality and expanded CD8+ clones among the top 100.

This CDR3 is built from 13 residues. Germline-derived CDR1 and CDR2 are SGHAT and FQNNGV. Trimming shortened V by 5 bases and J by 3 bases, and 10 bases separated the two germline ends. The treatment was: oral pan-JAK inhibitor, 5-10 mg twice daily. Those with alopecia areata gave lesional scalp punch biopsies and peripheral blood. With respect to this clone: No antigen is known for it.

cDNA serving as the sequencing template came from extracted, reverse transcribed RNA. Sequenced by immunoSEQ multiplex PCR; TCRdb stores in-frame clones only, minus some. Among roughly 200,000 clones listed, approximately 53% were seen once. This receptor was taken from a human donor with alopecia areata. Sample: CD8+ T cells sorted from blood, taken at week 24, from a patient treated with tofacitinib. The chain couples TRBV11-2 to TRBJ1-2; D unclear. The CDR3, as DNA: TGTGCCAGCAGCCCGGACGGGCACTATGGCTACACCTTC. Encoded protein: CASSPDGHYGYTF.